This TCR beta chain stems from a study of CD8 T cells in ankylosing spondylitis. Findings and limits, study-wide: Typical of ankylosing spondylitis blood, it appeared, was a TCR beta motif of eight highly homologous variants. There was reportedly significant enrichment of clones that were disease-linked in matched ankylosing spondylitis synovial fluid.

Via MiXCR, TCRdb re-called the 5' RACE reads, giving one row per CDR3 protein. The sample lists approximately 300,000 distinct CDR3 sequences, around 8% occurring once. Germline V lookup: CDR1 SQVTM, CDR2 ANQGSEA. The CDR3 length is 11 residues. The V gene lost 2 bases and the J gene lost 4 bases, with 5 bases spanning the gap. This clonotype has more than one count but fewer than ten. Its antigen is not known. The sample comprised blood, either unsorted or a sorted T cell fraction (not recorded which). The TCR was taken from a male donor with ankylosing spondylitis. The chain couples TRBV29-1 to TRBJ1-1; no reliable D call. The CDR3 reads CSVEMSTEAFF. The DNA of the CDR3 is TGCAGCGTTGAAATGAGCACTGAAGCTTTCTTT.